This T cell receptor (beta chain) was identified during a study of blood T cells in healthy people across ages. This clonotype was counted once. Its matching antigen is unknown. Together with a sample-barcoded 5' primer, a J-beta primer mix was included in a second PCR lasting roughly 6 to 12 cycles. TCRdb re-analysed the 5' RACE reads in MiXCR, keeping a single row per CDR3 protein. The profile shows 980,000 or so distinct CDR3 sequences, around 48% of them singletons. Study-level results: Getting older went along with TCR beta diversity per million T cells dropping roughly linearly.

This clonotype was sampled from a man between 25 and 39 years old in good health. The specimen sequenced was blood.

CDR3 residues: CASSQGGVKETQYF. The CDR3 nucleotides are TGTGCCAGCAGCCAAGGTGGCGTAAAAGAGACCCAGTACTTC. The J gene is TRBJ2-7, the V gene TRBV4-2; D unresolved. The DNA end is more similar to TRBJ2-5, so the J call may be wrong. CDR1 is LGHNA and CDR2 is YNFKEQ in the germline V gene. This CDR3 is built from 14 residues.